These 24 T cell receptor beta chains came from one sample sequenced in a study of read filtering for tumor transcriptome and immune sequencing. From roughly 390 ng of RNA, a library with molecular barcoded alpha/delta and beta/gamma adaptors was made. MiXCR, applied by TCRdb to the reads, yields one record per CDR3 protein. The profile covers approximately 90,000 distinct CDR3 sequences, with roughly 21% appearing a single time and 11% taken by the ten largest. Material: a population of CD138-negative cells sorted from bone marrow. The receptors were sampled from a donor aged 40 or older with multiple myeloma.

This clonotype was detected ten times or more. The gene calls are TRBV3-1 and TRBJ2-3; no firm D call. CDR3 size: 15 residues. CDR1 is LGHDT and CDR2 is YNNKEL in the germline V gene (reference sequence). Deletions cut 0 bases from V and 0 bases from J, with 7 bases between. DNA for the CDR3: TGTGCCAGCAGCCAAGATTATTCTAGCACAGATACGCAGTATTTT. This translates into CASSQDYSSTDTQYF.

This clonotype appeared many times. This chain uses TRBV14 with TRBJ1-6; perhaps TRBD1 as D (5 bases). With 2 bases removed from V and 11 bases from J, the gap between germline ends came to 19 bases. The CDR3 extends over 16 amino acids. The germline V gene encodes CDR1 SGHDN and CDR2 FVKESK. CDR3 amino acids: CASSQLLTARQTPLHF. In nucleotides, the CDR3 is TGTGCCAGCAGCCAACTCCTGACAGCCAGACAGACACCCCTCCACTTT.

There are many counts of this clonotype. The chain links TRBV28 to TRBJ2-1, with D unresolved. The V end lost 6 bases, the J end lost 3 bases, and 9 bases lay between the germline ends. Germline CDR1 and CDR2: MDHEN and SYDVKM. The CDR3 runs to 13 residues. CDR3 sequence reads: CASSFLGYNEQFF. The CDR3 DNA is TGTGCCAGCAGCTTCCTTGGCTACAATGAGCAGTTCTTC.

This clonotype came up many times. The gene calls are TRBV29-1 and TRBJ1-4, with 7 bases lining up with TRBD1. V shed 6 bases and J 8 bases; nucleotides not matched to a gene: 9. In germline, CDR1 is SQVTM, CDR2 ANQGSEA. The CDR3 has 13 amino acids. The CDR3 region has the DNA TGCAGCGTGTCGACAGGGCCCCACGAAAAACTGTTTTTT. Translated, it gives CSVSTGPHEKLFF.

The table lists this clonotype with a few counts. CDR3 DNA sequence: TGTGCCAGCAGCTTATATTCGGGGAGAGGCACCGGGGAGCTGTTTTTT. Translated: CASSLYSGRGTGELFF. This chain connects TRBV7-8 to TRBJ2-2; a possible D gene is TRBD2 (5 bases). The CDR3 consists of 16 residues. Between the trimmed V and J ends, which lost 2 bases and 4 bases, there was a span of 14 bases. Germline CDR1 SGHVS, CDR2 FQNEAQ. Full variable domain (missing parts from reference TRBV7-8 and TRBJ2-2): GAGVSQSPRYKVAKRGQDVALRCDPISGHVSLFWYQQALGQGPEFLTYFQNEAQLDKSGLPSDRFFAERPEGSVSTLKIQRTQQEDSAVYLCASSLYSGRGTGELFFGEGSRLTVL.

This clonotype was observed a handful of times. J is TRBJ2-5 and V is TRBV2; 7 nucleotides agree with TRBD2. With V trimmed by 4 bases and J by 1 base, 9 bases remained unmatched. Germline CDR1 and CDR2: SNHLY and FYNNEI. The CDR3 covers 16 residues. CDR3 nucleotide sequence: TGTGCCAGCAGTGCTCCGGCGACTAGCCCCCAAGAGACCCAGTACTTC. Protein sequence: CASSAPATSPQETQYF.

The sample holds many counts of this clonotype. The genes are TRBV19 and TRBJ2-7, with D tentatively TRBD2 (6 bases). The CDR3 spans 15 residues. Trimming stripped 5 bases from V and 0 bases from J, with 14 bases between. In germline, CDR1 is LNHDA, CDR2 SQIVND (reference sequence). The CDR3 here is CASSAGQYSSYEQYF. DNA of the CDR3: TGTGCCAGTAGTGCGGGGCAGTATAGCTCCTACGAGCAGTACTTC.

In this sample, this clonotype turned up many times. The chain joins TRBV5-1 to TRBJ2-5; D gene ambiguous. In germline, CDR1 is SGHRS, CDR2 YFSETQ. The CDR3 consists of 16 residues. Trimming pared 0 bases from V and 0 bases from J, leaving 12 bases between. CDR3 in DNA: TGCGCCAGCAGCTTGGATATGGGTGCCCACCAAGAGACCCAGTACTTC. Protein sequence: CASSLDMGAHQETQYF.

This clonotype was detected only a few times. The chain uses TRBV12-3 or TRBV12-4 and TRBJ2-3; D tentatively reads TRBD1 or TRBD2 (5 bases each). V was shortened by 3 bases and J by 4 bases, with 11 bases between the two germline ends. The CDR3 spans 14 residues. In DNA, the CDR3 is TGTGCCAGCAGTTTCGGTTGGGGGTCAGATACGCAGTATTTT. Translation gives CASSFGWGSDTQYF.

The V call is TRBV5-1, the J call TRBJ1-1, with TRBD1 as a possible D gene (6 bases). Trimming took off 4 bases at V and 11 bases at J, with 21 bases between the two ends. The CDR3 is made up of 14 amino acids. From germline, CDR1 is SGHRS and CDR2 YFSETQ. The CDR3 loop is CASSALGGNTNAFF. In nucleotides, the CDR3 is TGCGCCAGCAGCGCCTTAGGGGGGAACACTAATGCTTTCTTT.

There are many counts of this clonotype. The chain links TRBV18 to TRBJ2-5; no definite D call. The ends were cut back, 3 bases at V and 0 bases at J, with 5 bases in the middle. The CDR3 length is 13 residues. Germline V gives CDR1 KGHSH, CDR2 LQKENI. CDR3 DNA sequence: TGTGCCAGCTCACCTCGGTACCAAGAGACCCAGTACTTC. The encoded protein is CASSPRYQETQYF. Drawing the rest from reference TRBV18 and TRBJ2-5, the complete variable domain is NAGVMQNPRHLVRRRGQEARLRCSPMKGHSHVYWYRQLPEEGLKFMVYLQKENIIDESGMPKERFSAEFPKEGPSILRIQQVVRGDSAAYFCASSPRYQETQYFGPGTRLLVL.

This clonotype was recorded at least ten times. This chain joins TRBV5-1 and TRBJ1-6, with 8 bases identical to TRBD1. Germline assignment: CDR1 SGHRS and CDR2 YFSETQ. This CDR3 contains 14 residues. V gave up 3 bases and J gave up 9 bases; unmatched junction bases: 5. The CDR3 coding sequence is TGCGCCAGCAGCTCGGGCGACAGGGGTTCACCCCTCCACTTT. Translation: CASSSGDRGSPLHF.

This clonotype appeared many times. The DNA of the CDR3 is TGTGCCAGCAGCTTGACAGGGGGCGGAAGCTATGGCTACACCTTC. Encoded protein: CASSLTGGGSYGYTF. The chain links TRBV7-3 to TRBJ1-2; 10 nucleotides match TRBD1. The J segment lost 4 bases and the V segment lost 3 bases, leaving 5 bases of the junction unmatched. CDR3 length: 15 amino acids. CDR1 is SGHTA, CDR2 FQGTGA, per germline.

V gene TRBV20-1 combines with J gene TRBJ1-5; D is perhaps TRBD1 (6 bases). This CDR3 contains 14 residues. Trimming removed 3 bases at V and 6 bases at J, with 15 bases between. Germline CDR1 reads DFQATT; CDR2 reads SNEGSKA (reference sequence). The CDR3 DNA is TGCAGTGCTAGCGCGGGGGCGCGAGCTCAGCCCCAGCATTTT. It is translated as CSASAGARAQPQHF.

The rearrangement uses TRBV2 and TRBJ1-2; tentative D call: TRBD1 (5 bases). Germline values: CDR1 SNHLY, CDR2 FYNNEI. Trimming removed 4 bases from V and 3 bases from J, with 9 bases in between. CDR3 length: 13 residues. The CDR3 DNA reads as TGTGCCAGCAGTGGGCAGGGTTACTATGGCTACACCTTC. Protein: CASSGQGYYGYTF. Full variable domain (outside the CDR3, taken from reference TRBV2 and TRBJ1-2): EPEVTQTPSHQVTQMGQEVILRCVPISNHLYFYWYRQILGQKVEFLVSFYNNEISEKSEIFDDQFSVERPDGSNFTLKIRSTKLEDSAMYFCASSGQGYYGYTFGSGTRLTVV.

With regard to this clonotype: A single base separates this from a much larger clone, so it may be a read error. DNA of the CDR3: TGTGCCATCGCAACTAATGAAAAACAGTTTTTT. Translating it yields CAIATNEKQFF. V is TRBV28 and J is TRBJ1-4; unclear D gene. This CDR3 region has 11 residues. Germline-derived CDR1 and CDR2 are MDHEN and SYDVKM. The variable domain in full, with the rest retrieved from reference TRBV28 and TRBJ1-4, is DVKVTQSSRYLVKRTGEKVFLECVQDMDHENMFWYRQDPGLGLRLIYFSYDVKMKEKGDIPEGYSVSREKKERFSLILESASTNQTSMYLCAIATNEKQFFGSGTQLSVL.

In regard to this clonotype: A much larger clone differs from this one at a single base, so this may be a read error. The chain recombines TRBV28 with TRBJ1-1, with D hard to call. CDR3 length: 12 amino acids. Germline V gives CDR1 MDHEN, CDR2 SYDVKM. Between the trimmed V and J ends, which lost 7 bases and 6 bases, there was a span of 12 bases. This CDR3 reads CASTPNRAEAFF. The CDR3 DNA reads as TGTGCCAGCACCCCGAACAGAGCTGAAGCTTTCTTT.

Details on this clonotype: This could be a read error, since a much larger clone is one nucleotide away. The conserved phenylalanine or tryptophan normally closing the CDR3 is absent here, so this likely arose from a read error. The CDR3 reads CASSFGRTEAFL. CDR3 bases: TGTGCCAGCAGTTTCGGACGAACTGAAGCTTTCCTT. The V gene is TRBV12-3 or TRBV12-4, the J gene TRBJ1-1, with D hard to call. With 3 bases removed from V and 5 bases from J, the gap between germline ends came to 7 bases. This CDR3 has 12 amino acids.

There are a few counts of this clonotype. Given a much more abundant clone one base away, this may be a read error. The CDR3 carries no conserved terminal phenylalanine or tryptophan, so it likely arises from a read error. The chain couples TRBV5-4 to TRBJ2-1, with unresolved D. The germline V gene has CDR1 SGHNT and CDR2 YYREEE (reference sequence). Trimming left V 5 bases short and J 0 bases short, with 12 bases between. The CDR3 runs 15 residues. The CDR3 DNA reads as TGTGCCAGCAGTCACATGGCCTACTCCTACAATGAGCAGTTCTCC. Translated: CASSHMAYSYNEQFS.

This chain joins TRBV6-5 and TRBJ1-2, with D perhaps matching TRBD1 (6 bases). The CDR3 is 13 residues long. Trimming shortened V by 2 bases and J by 7 bases, and 11 bases separated the two germline ends. Germline lookup yields CDR1 MNHEY and CDR2 SVGAGI. In DNA form, the CDR3 reads TGTGCCAGCAGTTACCAGACAGGATTTGGCTACACCTTC. Protein product: CASSYQTGFGYTF.

This clonotype appeared many times. The gene calls are TRBV9 and TRBJ1-1; D remains ambiguous. The CDR3 covers 13 residues. The germline gives CDR1 SGDLS, CDR2 YYNGEE. Trimming shortened V by 0 bases and J by 5 bases, and 8 bases separated the two germline ends. DNA of the CDR3: TGTGCCAGCAGCGTAGCGGGGAGGACTGAAGCTTTCTTT. It translates to CASSVAGRTEAFF.

In its sample, this clonotype was seen once. Given a much more abundant clone one base away, this may be a read error. Likely a read error: the CDR3 ends without its conserved phenylalanine or tryptophan. The gene calls are TRBV9 and TRBJ2-1, with 9 bases aligning to TRBD2. The CDR3 covers 14 residues. CDR1 SGDLS and CDR2 YYNGEE come from the germline V gene. V lost 4 bases to trimming and J lost 4 bases; unmatched junction nucleotides: 3. The CDR3 loop reads CASSPSGAYNEQFL. The CDR3 DNA reads TGTGCCAGCAGCCCTAGCGGGGCATACAATGAGCAGTTCCTC.

The chain combines TRBV2 with TRBJ2-1; 8 nucleotides align to TRBD1. The V and J ends lost 8 bases and 6 bases, in that order; junction bases with no gene match: 9. Germline CDR1 and CDR2: SNHLY and FYNNEI. The CDR3 consists of 14 residues. In DNA form, the CDR3 reads TGTGCCAGCGTTTCGACAGGGGTAATCAATGAGCAGTTCTTC. Translating gives CASVSTGVINEQFF.

Many counts were recorded for this clonotype. V is TRBV5-1 and J is TRBJ2-1, with D uncertain. V dropped 2 bases and J dropped 2 bases, with 11 bases sitting between them. CDR1 and CDR2 (germline): SGHRS, YFSETQ. The CDR3 consists of 15 residues. The chain's CDR3 is CASSLNFLTYNEQFF. CDR3 sequence (DNA): TGCGCCAGCAGCTTAAACTTCTTAACCTACAATGAGCAGTTCTTC.